Shown below are 20 T cell receptor beta chains from a single sample sequenced in a study of blood T cells in healthy people across ages. Alongside a J-beta primer mix, a sample-barcoded 5' primer served in a second PCR lasting roughly 7 to 12 cycles. TCRdb itself ran the 5' RACE reads through MiXCR, one entry per CDR3 protein. The sample shows 600,000 or so distinct CDR3 sequences, more than 20% of them seen only once. What was sequenced was blood. The receptors stem from a man in his sixties or seventies in good health.

This chain uses TRBV6-5 with TRBJ2-3; 12 nucleotides align to TRBD2. The ends lost 4 bases at V and 4 bases at J; junction bases unmatched: 3. The CDR3 contains 15 residues. Germline loops: CDR1 MNHEY, CDR2 SVGAGI. CDR3 bases: TGTGCCAGCAGTTTTCTAGCGGGAGGGGCAGATACGCAGTATTTT. It translates to CASSFLAGGADTQYF.

V usage is TRBV5-1 and J usage is TRBJ2-5; unclear D gene. The CDR3 has 15 residues. Trimming removed 0 bases from V and 1 base from J, with 10 bases in between. CDR1 and CDR2 from the germline V gene are SGHRS and YFSETQ. The CDR3, as DNA: TGCGCCAGCAGCTTGGAAGGCTGGTCCCAAGAGACCCAGTACTTC. It is translated as CASSLEGWSQETQYF.

V is TRBV4-1 and J is TRBJ2-7; D possibly matches TRBD1 or TRBD2 (7 bases each). TRBJ2-1 explains the end of the DNA better; the J call may be wrong. Germline V gives CDR1 MGHRA, CDR2 YSYEKL. The CDR3 sequence is 17 residues long. The CDR3 DNA follows: TGCGCCAGCAGCCCCGGACTTCAGGGGGGGGCTTACAATGAGCAGTTCTTC. Residues: CASSPGLQGGAYNEQFF.

The rearrangement uses TRBV7-2 and TRBJ2-5, with 11 bases that match TRBD2. J lost 5 bases, V lost 7 bases, and 9 bases had no gene match. There are 15 residues in the CDR3. From germline, CDR1 is SGHTA and CDR2 FQGNSA. The CDR3 sequence: CASTPNSGGEETQYF. The CDR3 DNA reads as TGTGCCAGCACCCCCAATAGCGGGGGGGAGGAGACCCAGTACTTC.

The chain is built from TRBV7-2 and TRBJ2-5, with 9 bases fitting TRBD2. The J call is doubtful: the DNA matches TRBJ2-7 better. CDR1 SGHTA and CDR2 FQGNSA come from the germline V gene. The CDR3 length is 16 residues. CDR3 in amino acids: CASSSTTTSGLYEQYF. CDR3 DNA sequence: TGTGCCAGCAGCTCGACCACCACTAGCGGGCTGTACGAGCAGTACTTC.

Notes on this clonotype: The junction departs from the called germline gene at one end, perhaps through a read error. The J gene is TRBJ1-4, the V gene TRBV4-1; D is uncertain. The CDR3 is 16 amino acids. Germline CDR1 and CDR2: MGHRA and YSYEKL. The DNA for the CDR3 is TGCGCCAGCAGCCAAGATTCGGGTCTGGGCGATGAAAAACTGGTTTTT. Residues: CASSQDSGLGDEKLVF.

As concerns this clonotype: A junction end diverges from the germline sequence, so it may reflect a read error. The chain is built from TRBV5-1 and TRBJ2-7; D possibly matches TRBD1 or TRBD2 (5 bases each). The germline V gene encodes CDR1 SGHRS and CDR2 YFSETQ. This CDR3 contains 14 residues. The CDR3 sequence: CASSLALGGETQHF. Here the CDR3 DNA reads TGCGCCAGCAGCTTGGCCCTTGGGGGAGAGACCCAGCACTTC.

This chain links TRBV10-3 with TRBJ2-4, with D hard to call. The germline V gene has CDR1 ENHRY and CDR2 SYGVKD. The CDR3 extends over 13 amino acids. V dropped 3 bases and J dropped 0 bases, with 3 bases sitting between them. The CDR3 bases are TGTGCCATCAGTGAAGCAGCCAAAAACATTCAGTACTTC. This encodes CAISEAAKNIQYF.

This clonotype has at least ten counts. The chain recombines TRBV29-1 with TRBJ2-4; weak D call: TRBD2 (5 bases). The germline V gene has CDR1 SQVTM and CDR2 ANQGSEA. The CDR3 is made up of 12 amino acids. V was shortened by 4 bases and J by 5 bases, with 9 bases between the two germline ends. The DNA for the CDR3 is TGCAGCGTTGGTCTAGCACAAAACATTCAGTACTTC. Translating gives CSVGLAQNIQYF.

The chain employs TRBV20-1 and TRBJ2-2, with unresolved D. The CDR3 covers 15 residues. V was shortened by 3 bases and J by 0 bases, with 11 bases between the two germline ends. The germline CDR1 and CDR2 sequences are DFQATT and SNEGSKA (reference sequence). CDR3 protein: CSASGEPANTGELFF. CDR3 in DNA: TGCAGTGCTAGCGGTGAGCCCGCGAACACCGGGGAGCTGTTTTTT.

The gene calls are TRBV2 and TRBJ1-6; no clear D gene. The CDR3 covers 13 residues. Germline loops: CDR1 SNHLY, CDR2 FYNNEI. V shed 4 bases and J shed 7 bases, with 8 bases lying between them. CDR3 sequence reads: CASSAGRNSPLHF. The CDR3 DNA reads TGTGCCAGCAGTGCCGGCAGAAATTCACCCCTCCACTTT.

The chain uses TRBV7-8 and TRBJ2-1; 9 nucleotides match TRBD2. There are 16 residues in the CDR3. Trimming at V came to 6 bases and at J to 1 base, leaving 7 bases not matched to a gene. CDR1 is SGHVS and CDR2 is FQNEAQ in the germline V gene. The CDR3, as DNA: TGTGCCAGCAGATACGGACTAGCGACATCCTACAATGAGCAGTTCTTC. As protein: CASRYGLATSYNEQFF.

This clonotype was detected only a few times. J is TRBJ2-5 and V is TRBV24-1; no firm D call. The end of the DNA aligns better with TRBJ2-1, so the J call may be wrong. Germline-derived CDR1 and CDR2 are KGHDR and SFDVKD. This CDR3 has 13 amino acids. DNA of the CDR3: TGTGCCACCAGTGAGTCCAAAAAGGATGAGCAGTTCTTC. Translation gives CATSESKKDEQFF.

The rearrangement uses TRBV7-2 and TRBJ2-3, with 7 nucleotides matching TRBD1. Germline CDR1 reads SGHTA; CDR2 reads FQGNSA. The junction had 8 bases not matched to a gene; V was cut back by 5 bases and J by 0 bases. The CDR3 contains 16 residues. The DNA for the CDR3 is TGTGCCAGCAGCATCCAGAACAGGGGAAGCACAGATACGCAGTATTTT. This sequence encodes CASSIQNRGSTDTQYF.

The CDR3 reads CARLSGRALRGVGNTGELFF. CDR3 DNA sequence: TGTGCCAGATTAAGCGGGAGGGCCCTCCGGGGGGTAGGAAACACCGGGGAGCTGTTTTTT. The chain combines TRBV2 with TRBJ2-2; 10 bases fit TRBD2. CDR3 length equals 20 residues. V shed 9 bases, J shed 2 bases, and the junction held 21 bases outside the gene matches. CDR1 is SNHLY, CDR2 FYNNEI, per germline. The variable domain in full, completed from reference TRBV2 and TRBJ2-2, reads EPEVTQTPSHQVTQMGQEVILRCVPISNHLYFYWYRQILGQKVEFLVSFYNNEISEKSEIFDDQFSVERPDGSNFTLKIRSTKLEDSAMYFCARLSGRALRGVGNTGELFFGEGSRLTVL.

The genes are TRBV20-1 and TRBJ1-5; D gene unclear. The CDR3 loop spans 13 amino acids. V lost 0 bases to trimming and J lost 3 bases, with 6 bases between them. Germline CDR1 is DFQATT and CDR2 is SNEGSKA (reference sequence). In DNA form, the CDR3 reads TGCAGTGCTAGAGATACAGTCAATCAGCCCCAGCATTTT. Residues: CSARDTVNQPQHF.

This clonotype was observed a few times. The chain combines TRBV11-2 with TRBJ2-3; TRBD1 matches 7 bases. Germline CDR1 is SGHAT and CDR2 is FQNNGV. Germline trimming cut 5 bases from V and 1 base from J; bases unmatched to any gene: 9. This CDR3 is built from 16 residues. CDR3 in amino acids: CASSRTLGQGTDTQYF. The CDR3 DNA is TGTGCCAGCAGCCGTACGCTTGGACAGGGCACAGATACGCAGTATTTT.

This clonotype appeared a few times. The chain employs TRBV18 and TRBJ1-2, with D perhaps TRBD1 (5 bases). There are 14 residues in the CDR3. Deletions cut 5 bases from V and 3 bases from J, with 13 bases between. CDR1 is KGHSH, CDR2 LQKENI, per germline. This CDR3 reads CASSTQGNDYGYTF. The CDR3 nucleotides are TGTGCCAGCTCAACCCAGGGTAATGACTATGGCTACACCTTC.

The chain couples TRBV4-1 to TRBJ1-3; D remains ambiguous. Per the germline V gene, CDR1 is MGHRA and CDR2 is YSYEKL. V lost 1 base, J lost 0 bases, and 4 bases lay in between. The CDR3 sequence is 14 residues long. The CDR3 DNA sequence: TGCGCCAGCAGCCAAGCCCACTCTGGAAACACCATATATTTT. Its protein is CASSQAHSGNTIYF.

The CDR3 DNA follows: TGTGCCAGCAGCGGGCAACCGGGACACTACAATGAGCAGTTCTTC. It specifies CASSGQPGHYNEQFF. The chain couples TRBV9 to TRBJ2-1, with a possible D match to TRBD1 (6 bases). With 3 bases removed from V and 3 bases from J, the gap between germline ends came to 13 bases. This CDR3 is 15 amino acids long. CDR1 is SGDLS, CDR2 YYNGEE, per germline.